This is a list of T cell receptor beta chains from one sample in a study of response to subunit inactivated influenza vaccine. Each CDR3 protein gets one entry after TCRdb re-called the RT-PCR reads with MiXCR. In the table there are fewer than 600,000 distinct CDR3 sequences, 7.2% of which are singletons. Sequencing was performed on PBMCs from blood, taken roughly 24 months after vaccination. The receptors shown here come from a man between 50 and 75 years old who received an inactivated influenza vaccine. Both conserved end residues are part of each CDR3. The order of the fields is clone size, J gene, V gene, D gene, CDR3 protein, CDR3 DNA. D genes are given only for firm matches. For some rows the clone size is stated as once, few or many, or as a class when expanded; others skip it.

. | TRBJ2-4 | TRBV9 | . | CASSVWGYGNIQYF | TGTGCCAGCAGCGTTTGGGGTTATGGAAACATTCAGTACTTC
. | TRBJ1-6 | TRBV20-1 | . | CSAREGGVYNSPLHF | TGCAGTGCTAGAGAGGGGGGGGTTTATAATTCACCCCTCCACTTT
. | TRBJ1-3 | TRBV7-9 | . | CASSSALAGNTIYF | TGTGCCAGCAGCTCAGCGCTGGCTGGAAACACCATATATTTT
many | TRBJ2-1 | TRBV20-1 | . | CSARYSNEQFF | TGCAGTGCCAGGTACAGCAATGAGCAGTTCTTC
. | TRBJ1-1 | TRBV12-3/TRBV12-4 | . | CASSPSGGDTEAFF | TGTGCCAGCAGTCCGTCGGGGGGGGACACTGAAGCTTTCTTT
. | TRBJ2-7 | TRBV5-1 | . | CASTLAAPGYEQYF | TGCGCCAGCACCCTCGCGGCCCCTGGCTACGAGCAGTACTTC
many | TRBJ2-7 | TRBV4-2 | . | CASSQEDSHEQYF | TGTGCCAGCAGCCAAGAGGACAGCCACGAGCAGTACTTC
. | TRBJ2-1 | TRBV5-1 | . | CASSSSGRYYNEQFF | TGCGCCAGCAGCTCTTCAGGGAGGTACTACAATGAGCAGTTCTTC
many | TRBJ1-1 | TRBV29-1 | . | CSVAQEVWNTEAFF | TGCAGCGTTGCCCAGGAGGTGTGGAACACTGAAGCTTTCTTT
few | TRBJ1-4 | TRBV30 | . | CAWSAGVGEKLFF | TGTGCCTGGAGTGCTGGGGTAGGGGAAAAACTGTTTTTT
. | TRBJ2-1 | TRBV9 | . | CASSVVDSIHEQFF | TGTGCCAGCAGCGTAGTGGACTCCATACATGAGCAGTTCTTC
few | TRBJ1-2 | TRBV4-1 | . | CASSQEAGVNYGYTF | TGCGCCAGCAGCCAAGAGGCAGGAGTTAACTATGGCTACACCTTC
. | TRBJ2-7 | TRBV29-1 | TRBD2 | CSVETSGSGVYEQYF | TGCAGCGTTGAAACTAGCGGGAGTGGTGTTTACGAGCAGTACTTC
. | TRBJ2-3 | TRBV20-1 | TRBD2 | CSARPQTSGSYTQYF | TGCAGTGCTAGACCCCAGACTAGCGGGAGTTATACGCAGTATTTT
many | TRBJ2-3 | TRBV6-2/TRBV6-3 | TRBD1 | CASSRTGVTDTQYF | TGTGCCAGCAGTCGGACAGGGGTCACAGATACGCAGTATTTT
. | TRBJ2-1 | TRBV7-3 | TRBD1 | CASSSGTESYNEQFF | TGTGCCAGCAGCTCCGGGACAGAGTCCTACAATGAGCAGTTCTTC
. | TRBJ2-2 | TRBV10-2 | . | CASSGTVPGELFF | TGCGCCAGCAGTGGAACAGTACCCGGGGAGCTGTTTTTT
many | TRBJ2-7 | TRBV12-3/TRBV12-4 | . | CASRGRAENSYEQYF | TGTGCCAGCAGGGGCAGGGCGGAGAACTCCTACGAGCAGTACTTC
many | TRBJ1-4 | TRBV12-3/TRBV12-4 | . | CASSDTGNEKLFF | TGTGCCAGCAGTGACACAGGGAATGAAAAACTGTTTTTT
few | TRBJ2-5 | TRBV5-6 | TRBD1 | CASSLALRAGGRETQYF | TGTGCCAGCAGCTTGGCCCTCCGGGCAGGGGGCAGGGAGACCCAGTACTTC
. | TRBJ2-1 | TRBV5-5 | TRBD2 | CASSRGLAGYNEQFF | TGTGCCAGCAGCAGAGGACTAGCGGGGTACAATGAGCAGTTCTTC
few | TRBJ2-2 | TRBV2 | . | CASSEGGRTYTGELFF | TGTGCCAGCAGTGAAGGGGGCAGAACCTACACCGGGGAGCTGTTTTTT
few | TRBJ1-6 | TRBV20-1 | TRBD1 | CSADRTGYNSPLHF | TGCAGTGCAGATAGGACAGGCTATAATTCACCCCTCCACTTT
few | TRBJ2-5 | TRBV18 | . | CASSPGRPQETQYF | TGTGCCAGCTCACCAGGACGGCCACAAGAGACCCAGTACTTC
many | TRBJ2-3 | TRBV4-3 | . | CASSQVAALSTDTQYF | TGCGCCAGCAGCCAAGTAGCGGCCCTGAGCACAGATACGCAGTATTTT
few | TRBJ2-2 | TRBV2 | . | CASKVSRGRFQDTGELFF | TGTGCCAGCAAAGTCTCGAGGGGTCGGTTCCAGGACACCGGGGAGCTGTTTTTT
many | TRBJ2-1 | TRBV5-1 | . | CASSLVQGNEQFF | TGCGCCAGCAGCTTGGTTCAGGGTAATGAGCAGTTCTTC
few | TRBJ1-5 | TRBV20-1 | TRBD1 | CSATETGMSNQPQHF | TGCAGTGCTACGGAGACAGGGATGAGCAATCAGCCCCAGCATTTT
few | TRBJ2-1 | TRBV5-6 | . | CASSLSFFRATSSLRNEQFF | TGTGCCAGCAGCTTGTCTTTCTTTAGGGCCACATCATCTCTGCGCAATGAGCAGTTCTTC
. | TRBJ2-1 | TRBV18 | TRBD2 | CASSPTSGGAISYNEQFF | TGTGCCAGCTCACCTACTAGCGGGGGGGCCATCTCCTACAATGAGCAGTTCTTC
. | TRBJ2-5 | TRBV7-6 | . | CASSSEGSGKTQYF | TGTGCCAGCAGCTCTGAGGGTAGCGGAAAGACCCAGTACTTC
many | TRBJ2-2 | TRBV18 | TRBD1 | CASTTGTGNTGELFF | TGTGCCAGCACTACGGGGACAGGGAACACCGGGGAGCTGTTTTTT
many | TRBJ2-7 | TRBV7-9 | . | CASSPINPGEQYF | TGTGCCAGCAGCCCCATCAACCCTGGGGAGCAGTACTTC
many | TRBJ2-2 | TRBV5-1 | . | CASSLAYSTGELFF | TGCGCCAGCAGCTTGGCCTATAGCACCGGGGAGCTGTTTTTT
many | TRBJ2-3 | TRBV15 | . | CATSSRAGEDTDTQYF | TGTGCCACCAGCAGTCGGGCAGGTGAGGACACAGATACGCAGTATTTT
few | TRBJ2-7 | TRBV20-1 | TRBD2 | CSARKPSGSHYEQYF | TGCAGTGCTAGAAAACCTAGCGGGAGTCACTACGAGCAGTACTTC
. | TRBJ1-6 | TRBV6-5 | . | CASSYFDPKAGSPLHF | TGTGCCAGCAGTTACTTCGACCCAAAGGCCGGATCACCCCTCCACTTT
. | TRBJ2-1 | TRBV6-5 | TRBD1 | CASSYSTGGINEQFF | TGTGCCAGCAGTTATTCGACAGGGGGGATAAATGAGCAGTTCTTC
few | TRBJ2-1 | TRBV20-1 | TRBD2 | CSAQTSGSVYNEQFF | TGCAGTGCCCAGACTAGCGGGAGCGTGTACAATGAGCAGTTCTTC
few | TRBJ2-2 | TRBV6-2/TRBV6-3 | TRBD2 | CASSYLGLAGGLNTGELFF | TGTGCCAGCAGTTATTTGGGACTAGCGGGGGGCCTGAACACCGGGGAGCTGTTTTTT
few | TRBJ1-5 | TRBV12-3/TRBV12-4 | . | CASSPIGSNQPQHF | TGTGCCAGCAGCCCGATCGGTAGCAATCAGCCCCAGCATTTT
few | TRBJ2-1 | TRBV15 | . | CATSREQDRGAEQFF | TGTGCCACCAGCAGAGAACAGGATAGAGGCGCTGAGCAGTTCTTC